This T cell receptor (beta chain) was sequenced during a study of graft-versus-host responses after intestinal transplantation. The wider study: Each recipient received a multivisceral, liver-intestinal, or isolated intestinal graft. Anti-thymocyte globulin served as induction for all recipients, who then took tacrolimus and steroids for approximately 3 years. Study outcomes and limitations: Allografts from individuals with graft-donor T cell macrochimerism displayed high graft-versus-host to host-versus-graft clonal ratios. Recipient bone marrow held GvH clones, some seen earlier in ileum or blood.

Assay used: immunoSEQ multiplex PCR; TCRdb lists only in-frame clones, some missing. The sample yields tens of thousands of clones, about 94% seen once. Of note for this clone: Its antigen remains unknown. A junction end diverges from the germline sequence, so it may reflect a read error.

The V gene's germline CDR1 is MNHNS and CDR2 SASEGT. The CDR3 length is 11 residues. This TCR was sampled from a human donor who was the organ donor for an intestinal transplant. The specimen was unstimulated CD4+ T cells sorted from spleen or lymph node cells, collected before transplant. V and J are TRBV6-1 and TRBJ1-4, with no clear D. The CDR3, as DNA: TGTGCCAGCAGTGAAGAGAGATGGGCGGTTTTT. It codes for CASSEERWAVF.